Each of the 20 T cell receptor beta chains below was sequenced from the same sample in a study of cytomegalovirus exposure and HLA in healthy donors. This table comes from immunoSEQ multiplex PCR, and its TCRdb copy is limited to in-frame clones, with some not included. The data contain approximately 270,000 clones, about 86% of them seen just once; the ten biggest clones take up 1%. The sequenced sample consisted of PBMCs. The receptor set was obtained from a young woman in good health and CMV-seronegative.

Details on this clone: This CDR3 is also generated by other DNA sequences in the sample. The chain couples TRBV19 to TRBJ1-1; D is ambiguous. Trimming stripped 2 bases from V and 5 bases from J, with 6 bases between. CDR3 length: 12 amino acids. CDR1 and CDR2 from the germline V gene are LNHDA and SQIVND (reference sequence). CDR3 DNA sequence: TGTGCCAGTAGTATACCGGGGACTGAAGCTTTCTTT. Amino acid sequence: CASSIPGTEAFF. Based on the CDR3 plus reference TRBV19 and TRBJ1-1, the full variable domain is DGGITQSPKYLFRKEGQNVTLSCEQNLNHDAMYWYRQDPGQGLRLIYYSQIVNDFQKGDIAEGYSVSREKKESFPLTVTSAQKNPTAFYLCASSIPGTEAFFGQGTRLTVV.

V gene TRBV5-4 combines with J gene TRBJ2-7, with 7 positions matching TRBD1. Trimming at V came to 3 bases and at J to 2 bases, leaving 5 bases not matched to a gene. The CDR3 has 14 residues. Per germline, CDR1 SGHNT and CDR2 YYREEE (reference sequence). The CDR3 loop is CASSSYRGTYEQYF. The CDR3 nucleotides read TGTGCCAGCAGCTCCTACAGGGGCACCTACGAGCAGTACTTC.

The CDR3 protein is CAIRGTGEGYEQYF. The CDR3 nucleotides read TGTGCCATCAGGGGGACAGGGGAAGGCTACGAGCAGTACTTC. V is TRBV10-3 and J is TRBJ2-7, with 10 nucleotides matching TRBD1. Germline lookup yields CDR1 ENHRY and CDR2 SYGVKD. The CDR3 length is 14 residues. The V and J ends lost 6 bases and 3 bases, in that order; junction bases with no gene match: 5.

The chain recombines TRBV7-3 with TRBJ2-1, with TRBD2 identical over 7 bases. Germline CDR1 SGHTA, CDR2 FQGTGA. V lost 5 bases and J lost 6; bases outside the gene matches: 7. The length of the CDR3 is 14 residues. The CDR3 sequence is CASSLSGVTNEQFF. The CDR3 DNA sequence: TGTGCCAGCAGCCTCAGCGGGGTAACCAATGAGCAGTTCTTC. The full variable domain, its missing parts supplied by reference TRBV7-3 and TRBJ2-1, is GAGVSQTPSNKVTEKGKYVELRCDPISGHTALYWYRQSLGQGPEFLIYFQGTGAADDSGLPNDRFFAVRPEGSVSTLKIQRTERGDSAVYLCASSLSGVTNEQFFGPGTRLTVL.

The chain combines TRBV7-8 with TRBJ2-2, with D uncertain. The CDR3 has 15 amino acids. The V gene's germline CDR1 is SGHVS and CDR2 FQNEAQ. Trimming removed 4 bases at V and 2 bases at J, with 11 bases between. This CDR3 is CASSSPNFNTGELFF. CDR3 coding DNA: TGTGCCAGCAGCTCGCCGAACTTCAACACCGGGGAGCTGTTTTTT.

The chain carries TRBV28 and TRBJ1-1; D possibly corresponds to TRBD1 (6 bases). Trimming stripped 6 bases from V and 6 bases from J, with 20 bases between. Looked up from germline, CDR1 is MDHEN and CDR2 is SYDVKM. The CDR3 length is 15 residues. CDR3 in DNA: TGTGCCAGCAGCTTCGAAGGGGGTCCGAGTGCTGAAGCTTTCTTT. Translating it yields CASSFEGGPSAEAFF.

The rearrangement joins TRBV5-6 to TRBJ1-2; 8 bases match TRBD1. Germline V gene sequence: CDR1 SGHDT, CDR2 YYEEEE. The junction had 7 bases not matched to a gene; V was cut back by 5 bases and J by 4 bases. The CDR3 spans 14 residues. In nucleotides, the CDR3 is TGTGCCAGCAGTCCAGGGACAGGCTTCTATGGCTACACCTTC. Amino acid sequence: CASSPGTGFYGYTF.

This clone has more than one count but fewer than ten. The CDR3 region has the DNA TGCGCCAGCAGTCGGGACAGAGACTATGGCTACACCTTC. Translating gives CASSRDRDYGYTF. The V and J genes are TRBV10-1 and TRBJ1-2; 7 bases map to TRBD1. The CDR3 contains 13 residues. The trim removed 5 bases at V and 3 bases at J, leaving 3 bases unmatched. Germline V gene data show CDR1 as WNHNN and CDR2 as SYGVQD (reference sequence).

This clone showed up just once. The genes are TRBV5-1 and TRBJ2-7, with 8 bases fitting TRBD2. This CDR3 is 16 amino acids long. With 0 bases clipped from V and 2 bases from J, the junction kept 7 bases outside the gene matches. Germline CDR1 is SGHRS and CDR2 is YFSETQ. CDR3 coding DNA: TGCGCCAGCAGCTTGGATCCCGGGACTAGTACCTACGAGCAGTACTTC. It encodes CASSLDPGTSTYEQYF.

The V gene is TRBV29-1, the J gene TRBJ2-7; 12 nucleotides align to TRBD2. The length of the CDR3 is 14 residues. The V gene's germline CDR1 is SQVTM and CDR2 ANQGSEA. Trimming cost V 7 bases and J 2 bases; bases outside gene matches: 6. CDR3 DNA sequence: TGCAGCGCCGGACGACTAGCGGGGGCCTACGAGCAGTACTTC. The encoded protein is CSAGRLAGAYEQYF.

The gene calls are TRBV7-2 and TRBJ2-2, with 7 bases that match TRBD2. V shed 0 bases and J 5 bases; nucleotides not matched to a gene: 3. Per the germline V gene, CDR1 is SGHTA and CDR2 is FQGNSA. CDR3 length equals 15 residues. For the CDR3, the DNA is TGTGCCAGCAGCTTAGCTCAGGGAGGGACCGGGGAGCTGTTTTTT. This sequence encodes CASSLAQGGTGELFF.

The count of this clone is one. The gene calls are TRBV30 and TRBJ2-7; TRBD2 aligns across 9 bases. Germline assignment: CDR1 GTSNPN and CDR2 SVGIG (reference sequence). The CDR3 is 14 amino acids. Unmatched junction bases numbered 5, after V lost 2 bases and J lost 3 bases. CDR3 amino acids: CAWSTFSGGYEQYF. CDR3 DNA sequence: TGTGCCTGGAGTACCTTTAGCGGGGGCTACGAGCAGTACTTC.

This clone was seen a few times. The chain has TRBV18 and TRBJ1-1; D is perhaps TRBD1 (5 bases). Per germline, CDR1 KGHSH and CDR2 LQKENI. The CDR3 consists of 16 residues. Trimming removed 1 base from V and 0 bases from J, with 12 bases in between. The DNA for the CDR3 is TGTGCCAGCTCACCACGGTCCTCAGGGATGAACACTGAAGCTTTCTTT. Translation gives CASSPRSSGMNTEAFF.

The genes are TRBV5-6 and TRBJ1-5; D gene ambiguous. Trimming left V 0 bases short and J 2 bases short, with 9 bases between. The CDR3 is 15 amino acids. CDR1 is SGHDT and CDR2 is YYEEEE in the germline V gene. The CDR3 coding sequence is TGTGCCAGCAGCTTGGCCCTAACAGGCAATCAGCCCCAGCATTTT. As protein: CASSLALTGNQPQHF.

This sequence joins TRBV18 and TRBJ2-1, with 8 bases lining up with TRBD1. This CDR3 has 16 residues. After removal of 3 bases from V and 4 bases from J, the junction contained 8 bases not matched to a gene. Germline CDR1 is KGHSH and CDR2 is LQKENI. The DNA of the CDR3 is TGTGCCAGCTCACCCCTGGGACAGGAGTCGTACAATGAGCAGTTCTTC. Protein sequence: CASSPLGQESYNEQFF.

This chain links TRBV14 with TRBJ2-3, with D perhaps TRBD2 (5 bases). V was trimmed by 0 bases and J by 8 bases, leaving 12 bases between them. Germline V gene data show CDR1 as SGHDN and CDR2 as FVKESK. CDR3 length equals 14 residues. CDR3 DNA sequence: TGTGCCAGCAGCCAAGATAGGACCGGGGTTACGCAGTATTTT. Encoded protein: CASSQDRTGVTQYF.

This chain connects TRBV11-3 to TRBJ2-3; 9 positions agree with TRBD2. Germline V CDR1 and CDR2: SGHNT, YENEEA. The CDR3 runs 14 residues. The V gene end was trimmed by 5 bases and the J gene end by 7 bases; junction bases not matched to a gene: 7. CDR3 region: CASSLSGGRNTQYF. The CDR3 nucleotides are TGTGCCAGCAGCCTCAGCGGGGGGCGGAATACGCAGTATTTT. Full variable domain (missing parts from reference TRBV11-3 and TRBJ2-3): EAGVVQSPRYKIIEKKQPVAFWCNPISGHNTLYWYLQNLGQGPELLIRYENEEAVDDSQLPKDRFSAERLKGVDSTLKIQPAELGDSAVYLCASSLSGGRNTQYFGPGTRLTVL.

The chain has TRBV6-5 and TRBJ2-1, with 9 positions matching TRBD2. There are 14 residues in the CDR3. Germline V gene data show CDR1 as MNHEY and CDR2 as SVGAGI. The trim removed 7 bases at V and 4 bases at J, leaving 5 bases unmatched. The DNA for the CDR3 is TGTGCCAGCAAGCGGGGGGTCGATTACAATGAGCAGTTCTTC. This sequence encodes CASKRGVDYNEQFF.

The genes are TRBV5-4 and TRBJ1-3; no clear D gene. Trimming left V 0 bases short and J 8 bases short, with 12 bases between. Germline loops: CDR1 SGHNT, CDR2 YYREEE (reference sequence). The CDR3 loop spans 14 amino acids. CDR3 coding DNA: TGTGCCAGCAGCTTGGGAGGACGCGGGGACACCATATATTTT. The encoded protein is CASSLGGRGDTIYF.

The J gene is TRBJ1-6, the V gene TRBV28, with D uncertain. Germline-derived CDR1 and CDR2 are MDHEN and SYDVKM. With 2 bases removed from V and 8 bases from J, the gap between germline ends came to 7 bases. This CDR3 spans 13 amino acids. In nucleotides, the CDR3 is TGTGCCAGCAGTTTAGAGGTTTATTCACCCCTCCACTTT. Its protein product is CASSLEVYSPLHF.